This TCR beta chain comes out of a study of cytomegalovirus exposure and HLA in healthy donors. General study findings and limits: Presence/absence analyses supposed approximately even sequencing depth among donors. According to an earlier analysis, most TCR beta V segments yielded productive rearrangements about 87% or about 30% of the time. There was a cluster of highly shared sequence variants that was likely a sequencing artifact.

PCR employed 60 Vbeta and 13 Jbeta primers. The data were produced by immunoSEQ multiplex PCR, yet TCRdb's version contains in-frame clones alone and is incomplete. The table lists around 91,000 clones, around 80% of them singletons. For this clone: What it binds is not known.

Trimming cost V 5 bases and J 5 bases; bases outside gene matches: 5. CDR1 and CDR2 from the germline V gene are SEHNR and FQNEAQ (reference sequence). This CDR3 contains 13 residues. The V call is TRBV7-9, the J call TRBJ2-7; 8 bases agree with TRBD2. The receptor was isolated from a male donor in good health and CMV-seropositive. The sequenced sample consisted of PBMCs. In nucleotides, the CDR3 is TGTGCCAGCAGCCGCTCGGGGGGGAACGAGCAGTACTTC. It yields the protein CASSRSGGNEQYF.